This T cell receptor (beta chain) originates from a study of graft-versus-host responses after intestinal transplantation (dated by TCRdb to about 2021). About the investigation overall: Multivisceral, liver-intestinal, or isolated intestinal transplants were received by the recipients. Anti-thymocyte globulin induction was given to all recipients, followed by maintenance tacrolimus and steroids for two to four years. Bulk TCR-beta CDR3 sequencing was used to track graft-versus-host and host-versus-graft alloreactive T cell clones in the graft, circulation and bone marrow after intestinal transplantation. To identify alloreactive clones, pre-transplant mixed lymphocyte reaction products were sequenced and then compared with unstimulated pre-transplant donor and recipient T cells. Of the roughly 24 intestinal transplant recipients enrolled in the cohort, one of whom was a retransplant, a few patients without pretransplant specimens were excluded. Donor T cell macrochimerism was defined as a peak of at least 4% donor T cells among recipient peripheral blood mononuclear cells. Rather than going through the commercial service, samples from a few later patients were sequenced in-house on an Illumina MiSeq and processed with MiXCR.

The CDR3 starts with the cysteine, ends with the phenylalanine, and has 15 residues. Only the CDR3 part of the read is kept: 45 bases, read in frame from the first base. The germline V end is reduced by 5 bases and the J end by 5 bases; junction bases left unmatched: 11. Via the germline V gene (reference sequence), CDR1 is LNHDA and CDR2 SQIVND. Turning to this clone: Its cognate antigen has yet to be identified. Base qualities are not provided; no much larger clone lies one nucleotide away.

The library was produced with the immunoSEQ multiplex PCR assay. For most patients, high-throughput TCR-beta CDR3 sequencing of genomic DNA was performed by Adaptive Biotechnologies. The study's own analysis went as follows. Adaptive's ImmunoSEQ software was the source of the TCR sequencing data for over 15 patients, while a few other patients were processed with MiXCR and VDJtools. CDR3 nucleotide sequences shared between donor and recipient were removed because the origin of such sequences could not be assigned. At least 2-fold expansion over unstimulated cells and a minimum CFSE-low frequency of 0.002% (template counts) or 0.001% (read counts) were required for clones to be classified as alloreactive. Mappable clones were those detected in sequenced pre-transplant spleen, lymph node, or MLR CFSE-low populations of the donor or recipient. The cumulative frequency of alloreactive clones was calculated as a percentage of all sequences, weighted by copy number. As stored in TCRdb, this immuneACCESS dataset retains in-frame rearrangements with V and J assigned. A fraction of the clones does not appear; measured against another copy, unresolved V genes explain less than half of the discrepancy, and the remainder lacks a known reason. Clonal size and the V and J genes are those of that table, whereas D and trimming came from the DNA. The sample table shows under 20,000 clones, and about nine tenths are seen once. The ten largest clones add up to approximately 48% of the sample.

Study-wide conclusions, independent of this receptor: The relatively low number and heterogeneity of intestinal transplant patients limited the conclusions. Early after transplant, peak levels of circulating GvH clones were associated with declines in HvG clones. GvH clones were found in recipient bone marrow, and some of the GvH clones appeared earlier in ileal mucosa or blood, which is consistent with an intestinal mucosal origin. High GvH to HvG T cell clonal ratios were observed in the allografts of patients with donor T cell macrochimerism.

After transplant, bone marrow was aspirated from the posterior iliac crest or from another site selected by the physician. The material sequenced was bone marrow, taken 120 to 130 days after transplant. The receptor was derived from a human patient who received an intestinal transplant, so some T cells may come from the graft donor. Recombination linked TRBV19 to TRBJ2-5; 7 nucleotides in the junction match TRBD2. The CDR3 region: CASSPAGRESETQYF. The DNA sequence is given as TGTGCCAGTAGTCCCGCAGGGAGGGAAAGCGAGACCCAGTACTTC.